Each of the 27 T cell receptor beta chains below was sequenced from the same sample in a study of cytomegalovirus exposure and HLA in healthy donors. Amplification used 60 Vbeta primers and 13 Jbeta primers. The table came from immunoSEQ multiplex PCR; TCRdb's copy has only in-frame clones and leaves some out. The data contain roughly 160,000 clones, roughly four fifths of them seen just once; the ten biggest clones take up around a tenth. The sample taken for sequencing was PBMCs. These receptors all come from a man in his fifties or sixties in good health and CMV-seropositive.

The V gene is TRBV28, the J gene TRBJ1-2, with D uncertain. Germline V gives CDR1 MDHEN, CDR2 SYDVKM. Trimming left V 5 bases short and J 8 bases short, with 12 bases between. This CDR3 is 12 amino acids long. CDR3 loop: CASSLGTTGYTF. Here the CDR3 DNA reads TGTGCCAGCAGTCTAGGAACCACGGGCTACACCTTC.

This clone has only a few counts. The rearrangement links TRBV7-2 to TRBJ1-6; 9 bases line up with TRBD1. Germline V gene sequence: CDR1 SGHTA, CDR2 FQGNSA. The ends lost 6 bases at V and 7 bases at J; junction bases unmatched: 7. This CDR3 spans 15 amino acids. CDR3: CASRSTGGRNSPLHF. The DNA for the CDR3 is TGTGCCAGCAGGTCGACAGGGGGGAGAAATTCACCCCTCCACTTT.

The CDR3 sequence is CASRGGQTGNTIYF. As DNA, the CDR3 is TGTGCCAGCAGAGGGGGACAGACAGGAAACACCATATATTTT. This rearrangement joins TRBV2 to TRBJ1-3; 7 bases fit TRBD1. The CDR3 sequence is 14 residues long. Trimming took 6 bases from V and 4 from J; bases not matched to a gene: 6. The germline CDR1 and CDR2 sequences are SNHLY and FYNNEI.

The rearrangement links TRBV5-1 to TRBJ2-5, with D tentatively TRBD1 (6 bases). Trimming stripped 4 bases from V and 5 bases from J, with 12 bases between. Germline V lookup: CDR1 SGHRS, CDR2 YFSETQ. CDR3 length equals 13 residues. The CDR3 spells CASSEDSYETQYF. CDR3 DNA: TGCGCCAGCAGCGAGGACAGTTACGAGACCCAGTACTTC.

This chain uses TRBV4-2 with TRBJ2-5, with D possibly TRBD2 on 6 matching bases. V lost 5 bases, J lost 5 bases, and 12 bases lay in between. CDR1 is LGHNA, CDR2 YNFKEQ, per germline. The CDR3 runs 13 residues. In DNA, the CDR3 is TGTGCCAGCAGCTGGACTAATGGTGAGACCCAGTACTTC. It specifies CASSWTNGETQYF.

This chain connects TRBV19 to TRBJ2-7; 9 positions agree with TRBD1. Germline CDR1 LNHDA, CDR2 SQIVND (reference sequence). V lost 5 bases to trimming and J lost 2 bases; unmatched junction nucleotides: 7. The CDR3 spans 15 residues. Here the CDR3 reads CASSPRQGGTYEQYF. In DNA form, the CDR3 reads TGTGCCAGTAGTCCCCGACAGGGGGGTACCTACGAGCAGTACTTC.

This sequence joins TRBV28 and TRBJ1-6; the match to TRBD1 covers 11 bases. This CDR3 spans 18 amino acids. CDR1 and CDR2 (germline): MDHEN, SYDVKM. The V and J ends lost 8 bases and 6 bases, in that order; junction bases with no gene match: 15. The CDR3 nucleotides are TGTGCCAGCGATAGCGTAAAAGGACAGGGGGCCGGTAATTCACCCCTCCACTTT. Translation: CASDSVKGQGAGNSPLHF.

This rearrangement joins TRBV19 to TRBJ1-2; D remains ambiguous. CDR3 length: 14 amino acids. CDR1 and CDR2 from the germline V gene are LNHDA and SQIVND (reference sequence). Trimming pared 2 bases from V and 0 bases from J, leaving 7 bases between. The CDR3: CASSIPLSNYGYTF. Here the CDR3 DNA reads TGTGCCAGTAGTATACCACTCTCTAACTATGGCTACACCTTC.

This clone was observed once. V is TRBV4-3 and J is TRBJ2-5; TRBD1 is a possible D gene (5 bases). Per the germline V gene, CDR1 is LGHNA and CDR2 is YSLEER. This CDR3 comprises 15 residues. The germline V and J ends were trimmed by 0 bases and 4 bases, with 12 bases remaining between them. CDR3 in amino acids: CASSQEDQGIETQYF. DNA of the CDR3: TGCGCCAGCAGCCAAGAGGATCAGGGAATAGAGACCCAGTACTTC.

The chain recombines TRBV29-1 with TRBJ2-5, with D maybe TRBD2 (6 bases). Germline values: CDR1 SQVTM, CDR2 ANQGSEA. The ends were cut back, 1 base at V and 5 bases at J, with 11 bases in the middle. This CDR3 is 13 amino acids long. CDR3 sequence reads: CSVEGWGGETQYF. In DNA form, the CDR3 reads TGCAGCGTTGAAGGGTGGGGAGGCGAGACCCAGTACTTC.

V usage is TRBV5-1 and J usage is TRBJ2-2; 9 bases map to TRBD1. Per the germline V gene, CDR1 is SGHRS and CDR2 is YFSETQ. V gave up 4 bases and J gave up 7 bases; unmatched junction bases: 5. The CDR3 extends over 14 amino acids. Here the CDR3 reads CASSPTGGFGELFF. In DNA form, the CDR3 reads TGCGCCAGCAGCCCGACAGGGGGGTTCGGGGAGCTGTTTTTT.

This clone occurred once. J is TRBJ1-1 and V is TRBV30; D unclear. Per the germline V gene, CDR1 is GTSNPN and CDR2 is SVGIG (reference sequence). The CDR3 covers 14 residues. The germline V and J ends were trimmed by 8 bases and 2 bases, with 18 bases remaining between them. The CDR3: CARMTIQSNTEAFF. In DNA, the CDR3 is TGTGCCCGGATGACAATACAGTCTAACACTGAAGCTTTCTTT.

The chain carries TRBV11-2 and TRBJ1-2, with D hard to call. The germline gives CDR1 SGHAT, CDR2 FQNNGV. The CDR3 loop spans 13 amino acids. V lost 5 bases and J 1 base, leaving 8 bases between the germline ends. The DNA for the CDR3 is TGTGCCAGCAGCCCTGGAGATAACTATGGCTACACCTTC. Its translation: CASSPGDNYGYTF.

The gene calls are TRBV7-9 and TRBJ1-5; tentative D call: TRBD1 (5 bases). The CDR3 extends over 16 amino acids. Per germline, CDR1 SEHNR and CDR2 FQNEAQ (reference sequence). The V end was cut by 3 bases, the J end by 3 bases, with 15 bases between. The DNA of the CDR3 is TGTGCCAGCAGCTTCGCGGGGGGTATTGACAATCAGCCCCAGCATTTT. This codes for CASSFAGGIDNQPQHF.

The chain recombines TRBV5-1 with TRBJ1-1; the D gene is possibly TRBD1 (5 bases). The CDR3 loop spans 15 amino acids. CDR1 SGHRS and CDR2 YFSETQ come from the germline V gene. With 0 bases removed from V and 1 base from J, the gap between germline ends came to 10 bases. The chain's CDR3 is CASSLALGQNTEAFF. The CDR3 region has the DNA TGCGCCAGCAGCTTGGCACTTGGACAGAACACTGAAGCTTTCTTT.

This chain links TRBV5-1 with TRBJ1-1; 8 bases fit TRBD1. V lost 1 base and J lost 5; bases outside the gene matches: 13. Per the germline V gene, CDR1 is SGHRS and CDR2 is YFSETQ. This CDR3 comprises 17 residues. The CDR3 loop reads CASSLSPSSDRATEAFF. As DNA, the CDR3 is TGCGCCAGCAGCTTGTCCCCCTCCTCGGACAGGGCAACTGAAGCTTTCTTT.

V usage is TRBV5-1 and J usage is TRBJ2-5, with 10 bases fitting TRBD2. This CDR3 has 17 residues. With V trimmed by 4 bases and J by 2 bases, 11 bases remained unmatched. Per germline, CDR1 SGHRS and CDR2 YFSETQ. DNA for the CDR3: TGCGCCAGCAGCATAATTGGGGCTAGCGGGGGTCAAGAGACCCAGTACTTC. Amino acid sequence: CASSIIGASGGQETQYF. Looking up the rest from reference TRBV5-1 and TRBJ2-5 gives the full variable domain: KAGVTQTPRYLIKTRGQQVTLSCSPISGHRSVSWYQQTPGQGLQFLFEYFSETQRNKGNFPGRFSGRQFSNSRSEMNVSTLELGDSALYLCASSIIGASGGQETQYFGPGTRLLVL.

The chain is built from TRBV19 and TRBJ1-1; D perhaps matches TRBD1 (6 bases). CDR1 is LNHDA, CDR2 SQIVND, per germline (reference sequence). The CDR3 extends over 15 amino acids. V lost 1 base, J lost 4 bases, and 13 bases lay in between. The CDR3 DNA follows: TGTGCCAGTAGTATAGGCGGGGGGCCATTCACTGAAGCTTTCTTT. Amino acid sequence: CASSIGGGPFTEAFF. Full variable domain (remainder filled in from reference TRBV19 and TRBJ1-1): DGGITQSPKYLFRKEGQNVTLSCEQNLNHDAMYWYRQDPGQGLRLIYYSQIVNDFQKGDIAEGYSVSREKKESFPLTVTSAQKNPTAFYLCASSIGGGPFTEAFFGQGTRLTVV.

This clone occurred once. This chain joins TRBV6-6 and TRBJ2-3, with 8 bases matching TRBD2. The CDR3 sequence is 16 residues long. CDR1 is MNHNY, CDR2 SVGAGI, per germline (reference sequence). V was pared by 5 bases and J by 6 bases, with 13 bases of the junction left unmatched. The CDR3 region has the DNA TGTGCCAGCAGTCCGGGACTAGGGATGCCCGCGGATACGCAGTATTTT. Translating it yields CASSPGLGMPADTQYF.

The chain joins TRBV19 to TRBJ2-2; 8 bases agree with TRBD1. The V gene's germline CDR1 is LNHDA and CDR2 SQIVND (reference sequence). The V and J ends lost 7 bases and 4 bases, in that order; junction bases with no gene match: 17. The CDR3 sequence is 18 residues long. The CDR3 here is CASTGIRTGSLSTGELFF. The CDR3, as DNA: TGTGCCAGTACAGGCATCCGGACAGGGTCGTTGAGCACCGGGGAGCTGTTTTTT.

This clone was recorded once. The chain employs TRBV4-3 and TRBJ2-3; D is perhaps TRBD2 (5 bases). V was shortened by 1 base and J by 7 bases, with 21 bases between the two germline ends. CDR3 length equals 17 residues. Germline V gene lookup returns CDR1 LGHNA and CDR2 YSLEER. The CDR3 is CASSQGVYPDLGNTQYF. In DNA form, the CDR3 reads TGCGCCAGCAGCCAAGGTGTCTACCCGGACCTCGGGAATACGCAGTATTTT.

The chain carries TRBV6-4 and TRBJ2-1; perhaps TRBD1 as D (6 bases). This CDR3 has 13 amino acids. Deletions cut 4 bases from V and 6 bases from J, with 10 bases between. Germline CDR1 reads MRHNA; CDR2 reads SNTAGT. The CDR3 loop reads CASSVDRGNEQFF. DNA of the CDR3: TGTGCCAGCAGTGTGGACAGAGGCAATGAGCAGTTCTTC.

CDR3 residues: CASSPQEVSYEQYF. Here the CDR3 DNA reads TGCGCCAGCAGCCCTCAAGAGGTATCCTACGAGCAGTACTTC. The chain is built from TRBV4-1 and TRBJ2-7, with D unclear. This CDR3 spans 14 amino acids. Germline V CDR1 and CDR2: MGHRA, YSYEKL. V was trimmed by 4 bases and J by 1 base, leaving 11 bases between them.

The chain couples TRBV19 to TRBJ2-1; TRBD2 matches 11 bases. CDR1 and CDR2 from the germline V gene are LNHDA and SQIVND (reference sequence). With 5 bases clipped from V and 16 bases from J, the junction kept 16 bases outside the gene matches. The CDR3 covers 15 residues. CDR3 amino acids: CASSPQYSGGAGDFF. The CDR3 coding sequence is TGTGCCAGTAGTCCGCAATATAGCGGGGGGGCCGGTGATTTCTTC.

CDR3 in DNA: TGTGCCAGCAGTGACCCAGGGACAGGAGGAAAACTGTTTTTT. This sequence encodes CASSDPGTGGKLFF. The rearrangement links TRBV6-5 to TRBJ1-4; 8 nucleotides line up with TRBD1. In germline, CDR1 is MNHEY, CDR2 SVGAGI. The CDR3 extends over 14 amino acids. V was pared by 5 bases and J by 10 bases, with 9 bases of the junction left unmatched.

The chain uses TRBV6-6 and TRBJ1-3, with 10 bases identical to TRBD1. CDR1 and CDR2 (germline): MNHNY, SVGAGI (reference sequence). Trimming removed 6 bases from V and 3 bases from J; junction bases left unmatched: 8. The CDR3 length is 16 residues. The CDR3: CASSRDRGSGGNTIYF. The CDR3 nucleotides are TGTGCCAGCAGCCGGGACAGGGGAAGCGGTGGAAACACCATATATTTT.

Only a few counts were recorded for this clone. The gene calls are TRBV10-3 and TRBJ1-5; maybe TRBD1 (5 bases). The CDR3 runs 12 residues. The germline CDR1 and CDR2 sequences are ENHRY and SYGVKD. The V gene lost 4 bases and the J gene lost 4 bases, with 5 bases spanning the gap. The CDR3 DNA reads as TGTGCCATCAGTGCAGGGAATCAGCCCCAGCATTTT. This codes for CAISAGNQPQHF.